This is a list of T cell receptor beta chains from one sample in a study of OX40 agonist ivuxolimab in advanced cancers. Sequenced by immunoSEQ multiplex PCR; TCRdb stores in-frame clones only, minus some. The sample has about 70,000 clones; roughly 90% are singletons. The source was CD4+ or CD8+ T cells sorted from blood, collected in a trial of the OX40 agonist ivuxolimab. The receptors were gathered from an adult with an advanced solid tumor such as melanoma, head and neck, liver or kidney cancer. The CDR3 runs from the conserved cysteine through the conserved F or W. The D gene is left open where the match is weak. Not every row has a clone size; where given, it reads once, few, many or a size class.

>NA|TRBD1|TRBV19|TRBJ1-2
CASSGTGGFRGYTF
TGTGCCAGTAGTGGGACAGGGGGTTTCCGTGGCTACACCTTC
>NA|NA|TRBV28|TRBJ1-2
CASSSLGGLGNYGYTF
TGTGCCAGCAGTTCACTAGGGGGATTGGGTAACTATGGCTACACCTTC
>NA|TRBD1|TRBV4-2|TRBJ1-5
CASSQPTGGLDQPQHF
TGTGCCAGCAGCCAACCAACAGGGGGCTTGGATCAGCCCCAGCATTTT
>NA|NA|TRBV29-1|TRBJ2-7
CSFTRVRSSYEQYF
TGCAGCTTTACACGAGTGCGGAGCTCCTACGAGCAGTACTTC
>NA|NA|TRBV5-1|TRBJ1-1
CASSFAPAATEAFF
TGCGCCAGCAGCTTTGCCCCAGCGGCGACTGAAGCTTTCTTT
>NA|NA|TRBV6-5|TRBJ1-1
CASSVEGDTEAFF
TGTGCCAGCAGTGTCGAGGGAGACACTGAAGCTTTCTTT
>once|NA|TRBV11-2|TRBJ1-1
CASSLKVEGLGTEAFF
TGTGCCAGCAGCTTAAAGGTCGAGGGTTTGGGCACTGAAGCTTTCTTT
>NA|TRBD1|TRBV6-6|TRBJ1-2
CASRTGSYGYTF
TGTGCCAGCAGGACAGGGTCATATGGCTACACCTTC
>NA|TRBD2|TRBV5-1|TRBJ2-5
CASSLGGGGARETQYF
TGCGCCAGCAGCTTGGGTGGCGGGGGGGCCCGAGAGACCCAGTACTTC
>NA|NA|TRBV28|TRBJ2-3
CASSLGVSFGADTQYF
TGTGCCAGCAGTTTAGGGGTGTCGTTTGGGGCAGATACGCAGTATTTT
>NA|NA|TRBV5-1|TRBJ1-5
CASSLDGGNQPQHF
TGCGCCAGCAGCTTGGATGGGGGCAATCAGCCCCAGCATTTT
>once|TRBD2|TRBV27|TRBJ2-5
CASSRSGGAFQETQYF
TGTGCCAGCAGCAGGAGCGGGGGGGCCTTTCAGGAGACCCAGTACTTC
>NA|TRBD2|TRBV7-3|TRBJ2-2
CASSLNGGGSSGELFF
TGTGCCAGCAGCTTAAACGGCGGGGGTTCCTCCGGGGAGCTGTTTTTT
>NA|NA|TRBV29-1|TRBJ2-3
CSVEWGDTQYF
TGCAGCGTTGAGTGGGGCGATACGCAGTATTTT
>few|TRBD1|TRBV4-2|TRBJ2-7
CASSQDKTGIYEQYF
TGTGCCAGCAGCCAAGACAAGACAGGGATTTACGAGCAGTACTTC
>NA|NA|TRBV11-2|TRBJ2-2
CASSLGMQANTGELFF
TGTGCCAGCAGCTTAGGTATGCAGGCGAACACCGGGGAGCTGTTTTTT
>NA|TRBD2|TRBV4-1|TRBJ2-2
CASGRQAGGTGELFF
TGCGCCAGCGGACGACAGGCGGGGGGCACCGGGGAGCTGTTTTTT
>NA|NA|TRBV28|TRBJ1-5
CASNWQGLGNQPQHF
TGTGCCAGCAATTGGCAGGGGTTGGGCAATCAGCCCCAGCATTTT
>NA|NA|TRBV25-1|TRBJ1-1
CASIPFTGEAFF
TGTGCCAGCATCCCATTTACGGGTGAAGCTTTCTTT
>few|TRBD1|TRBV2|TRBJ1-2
CASSGWDRVNYGYTF
TGTGCCAGCAGTGGATGGGACAGGGTTAACTATGGCTACACCTTC
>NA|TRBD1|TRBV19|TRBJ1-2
CASSIFPTGADGYTF
TGTGCCAGTAGTATTTTCCCTACAGGGGCTGATGGCTACACCTTC
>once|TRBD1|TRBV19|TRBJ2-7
CASSATGGAGLGEQYF
TGTGCCAGTAGTGCGACAGGGGGCGCCGGTCTGGGGGAGCAGTACTTC
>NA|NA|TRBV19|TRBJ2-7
CASRLAGTDEQYF
TGTGCCAGTAGGCTCGCGGGGACCGACGAGCAGTACTTC
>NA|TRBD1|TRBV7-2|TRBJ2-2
CASSYHPGGWRTGELFF
TGTGCCAGCAGCTACCACCCAGGGGGCTGGAGGACCGGGGAGCTGTTTTTT
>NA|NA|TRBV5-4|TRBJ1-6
CASSLDGGAYNSPLHF
TGTGCCAGCAGCTTGGATGGGGGTGCCTATAATTCACCCCTCCACTTT
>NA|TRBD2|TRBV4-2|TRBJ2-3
CASSQRRAGGTDTQYF
TGTGCCAGCAGCCAACGAAGGGCGGGGGGCACAGATACGCAGTATTTT
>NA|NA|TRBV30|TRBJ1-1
CAWSPLTNTEAFF
TGTGCCTGGAGTCCTTTAACAAACACTGAAGCTTTCTTT
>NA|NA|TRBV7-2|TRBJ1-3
CASSLGPGNTIYF
TGTGCCAGCAGCTTAGGGCCTGGAAACACCATATATTTT
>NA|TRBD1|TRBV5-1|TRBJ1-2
CASSLGLRTGRGYGYTF
TGCGCCAGCAGCTTGGGGCTAAGGACAGGGAGGGGCTATGGCTACACCTTC
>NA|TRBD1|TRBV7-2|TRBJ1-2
CASSPTPSGGLGYGYTF
TGTGCCAGCAGCCCAACGCCCTCAGGGGGTCTAGGCTATGGCTACACCTTC
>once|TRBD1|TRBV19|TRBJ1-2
CASSVLDRGQDGYTF
TGTGCCAGTAGTGTATTGGACAGGGGGCAGGATGGCTACACCTTC
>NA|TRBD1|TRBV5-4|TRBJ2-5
CASSWTGGEETQYF
TGTGCCAGCAGCTGGACAGGGGGCGAAGAGACCCAGTACTTC
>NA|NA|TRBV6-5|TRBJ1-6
CASSSARDNSPLHF
TGTGCCAGCAGTTCCGCCCGGGATAATTCACCCCTCCACTTT
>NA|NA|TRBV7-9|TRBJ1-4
CASSLAGGGNEKLFF
TGTGCCAGCAGCCTGGCGGGTGGAGGTAATGAAAAACTGTTTTTT
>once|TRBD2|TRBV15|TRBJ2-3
CATRVAGSPTDTQYF
TGTGCCACCAGAGTAGCGGGGTCCCCAACAGATACGCAGTATTTT
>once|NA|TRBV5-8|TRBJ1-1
CASSVPGPANTEAFF
TGTGCCAGCAGCGTTCCGGGACCAGCGAACACTGAAGCTTTCTTT
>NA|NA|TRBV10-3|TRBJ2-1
CAIKRRDSYNEQFF
TGTGCCATCAAGCGGCGGGACTCCTACAATGAGCAGTTCTTC
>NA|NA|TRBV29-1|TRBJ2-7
CSVTVSDEQYF
TGCAGCGTAACCGTTAGCGACGAGCAGTACTTC
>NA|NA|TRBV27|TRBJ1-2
CASSPGGGAFYGYTF
TGTGCCAGCAGTCCCGGAGGCGGGGCTTTCTATGGCTACACCTTC
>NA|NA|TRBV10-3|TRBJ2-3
CAIRTADTDTQYF
TGTGCCATCAGGACAGCAGACACAGATACGCAGTATTTT
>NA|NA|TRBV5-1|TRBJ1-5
CASSLAGGDQPQHF
TGCGCCAGCAGCTTGGCCGGGGGTGATCAGCCCCAGCATTTT
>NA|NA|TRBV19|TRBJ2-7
CASSIDRWGSEQYF
TGTGCCAGTAGTATCGACAGGTGGGGCTCCGAGCAGTACTTC
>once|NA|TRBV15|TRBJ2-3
CATSRDRDTQYF
TGTGCCACCAGCAGAGATCGGGATACGCAGTATTTT
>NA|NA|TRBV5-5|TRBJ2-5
CASSFGEARETQYF
TGTGCCAGCAGCTTTGGTGAGGCGCGGGAGACCCAGTACTTC
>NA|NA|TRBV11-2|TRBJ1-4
CASSLDEQFYEKLFF
TGTGCCAGCAGCTTAGATGAGCAGTTTTATGAAAAACTGTTTTTT
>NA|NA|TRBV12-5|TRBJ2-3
CASGGAGDTQYF
TGTGCTAGTGGGGGGGCGGGAGATACGCAGTATTTT
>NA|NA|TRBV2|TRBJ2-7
CASGDPRPFYEQYF
TGTGCCAGCGGGGACCCTCGGCCTTTTTACGAGCAGTACTTC
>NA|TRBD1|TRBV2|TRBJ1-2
CASSGRALGTAGYTF
TGTGCCAGCAGTGGCCGCGCGCTTGGGACAGCTGGCTACACCTTC
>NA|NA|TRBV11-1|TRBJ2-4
CASSLLGAGGIQYF
TGTGCCAGCAGCTTACTGGGGGCAGGTGGCATTCAGTACTTC